The next 11 T cell receptor beta chains were all read from a single sample in a study of T cell responses to AZD1222 COVID-19 vaccine. The table came from immunoSEQ multiplex PCR; TCRdb's copy has only in-frame clones and leaves some out. Among about 76,000 clones, around 80% were seen once, and the ten largest hold 27%. The sample consisted of peripheral blood, taken 28 days after the second dose of the MenACWY control vaccine. The receptor source for this set is an adult who received the MenACWY meningococcal vaccine as a control.

V and J are TRBV29-1 and TRBJ2-7, with 8 bases matching TRBD2. V lost 5 bases and J lost 4; bases outside the gene matches: 4. The CDR3 totals 12 residues. The germline V gene encodes CDR1 SQVTM and CDR2 ANQGSEA. Here the CDR3 DNA reads TGCAGCGTTACAGGGACTAGTTACGAGCAGTACTTC. Translation: CSVTGTSYEQYF.

The chain is built from TRBV12-3 or TRBV12-4 and TRBJ1-1; D gene unclear. CDR3 size: 13 residues. Trimming pared 3 bases from V and 8 bases from J, leaving 13 bases between. CDR3 protein: CASSFLGSEEAFF. CDR3 in DNA: TGTGCCAGCAGTTTTCTGGGGTCGGAAGAAGCTTTCTTT.

This clone was found once. The V gene is TRBV7-2, the J gene TRBJ2-1; 11 nucleotides align to TRBD2. Germline V gene data show CDR1 as SGHTA and CDR2 as FQGNSA. J lost 7 bases, V lost 4 bases, and 3 bases had no gene match. The CDR3 runs 14 residues. CDR3 region: CASSSASGGNEQFF. The CDR3 DNA follows: TGTGCCAGCAGCTCGGCTAGCGGGGGGAATGAGCAGTTCTTC.

The chain employs TRBV5-1 and TRBJ2-5; 8 bases are shared with TRBD1. Germline V gives CDR1 SGHRS, CDR2 YFSETQ. The CDR3 contains 15 residues. V lost 0 bases, J lost 2 bases, and 3 bases stayed unmatched. Here the CDR3 DNA reads TGCGCCAGCAGCTTGGTGTACAGGGGGCAAGAGACCCAGTACTTC. As protein: CASSLVYRGQETQYF.

V usage is TRBV2 and J usage is TRBJ2-7, with 10 positions matching TRBD1. Trimming removed 6 bases from V and 5 bases from J; junction bases left unmatched: 7. This CDR3 comprises 14 residues. Germline V gene data show CDR1 as SNHLY and CDR2 as FYNNEI. Here the CDR3 reads CASSRDRGLDEQYF. DNA of the CDR3: TGTGCCAGCAGCCGGGACAGGGGACTTGACGAGCAGTACTTC.

This clone came up once. The V call is TRBV12-3 or TRBV12-4, the J call TRBJ1-5, with a weak D call TRBD1 (6 bases). Trimming pared 6 bases from V and 5 bases from J, leaving 11 bases between. The CDR3 is 13 residues long. The CDR3: CASRPGADQPQHF. CDR3 nucleotides: TGTGCCAGCAGGCCGGGGGCGGATCAGCCCCAGCATTTT.

Only a few counts were recorded for this clone. This chain connects TRBV15 to TRBJ1-1, with a possible D match to TRBD1 (5 bases). Trimming took 1 base from V and 4 from J, leaving 13 bases between them. This CDR3 is 15 amino acids long. Germline CDR1 reads LNHNV; CDR2 reads YYDKDF (reference sequence). The CDR3 here is CATSRGGSGTTEAFF. The CDR3 DNA reads TGTGCCACCAGCAGAGGGGGGTCGGGTACCACTGAAGCTTTCTTT.

The CDR3 protein is CASSIFSSPGSSQPQHF. The CDR3, as DNA: TGTGCCAGTAGTATATTCAGCTCACCAGGTTCAAGTCAGCCCCAGCATTTT. V is TRBV19 and J is TRBJ1-5; D is uncertain. V lost 2 bases, J lost 6 bases, and 20 bases lay in between. The CDR3 runs 17 residues. CDR1 is LNHDA and CDR2 is SQIVND in the germline V gene (reference sequence).

CDR3 nucleotide sequence: TGCGCCAGCAGCTTGTATCCAGCACTCCAAGAGACCCAGTACTTC. Its protein product is CASSLYPALQETQYF. The gene calls are TRBV5-1 and TRBJ2-5; D gene unclear. V shed 1 base and J shed 1 base, with 11 bases lying between them. CDR3 length equals 15 residues. CDR1 and CDR2 from the germline V gene are SGHRS and YFSETQ.

This chain joins TRBV5-4 and TRBJ2-1; 11 bases match TRBD2. The germline CDR1 and CDR2 sequences are SGHNT and YYREEE (reference sequence). There are 16 residues in the CDR3. Trimming took 4 bases from V and 10 from J; bases not matched to a gene: 13. The chain's CDR3 is CASSLASGGPAREQFF. The CDR3 region has the DNA TGTGCCAGCAGCCTCGCTAGCGGGGGGCCGGCCAGGGAGCAGTTCTTC. Based on the CDR3 plus reference TRBV5-4 and TRBJ2-1, the full variable domain is ETGVTQSPTHLIKTRGQQVTLRCSSQSGHNTVSWYQQALGQGPQFIFQYYREEENGRGNFPPRFSGLQFPNYSSELNVNALELDDSALYLCASSLASGGPAREQFFGPGTRLTVL.

The rearrangement joins TRBV6-6 to TRBJ1-1; no clear D gene. With 2 bases removed from V and 8 bases from J, the gap between germline ends came to 12 bases. Germline assignment: CDR1 MNHNY and CDR2 SVGAGI (reference sequence). The CDR3 loop spans 13 amino acids. The chain's CDR3 is CASSYPDGGEAFF. The CDR3 nucleotides read TGTGCCAGCAGTTACCCAGACGGAGGAGAAGCTTTCTTT.